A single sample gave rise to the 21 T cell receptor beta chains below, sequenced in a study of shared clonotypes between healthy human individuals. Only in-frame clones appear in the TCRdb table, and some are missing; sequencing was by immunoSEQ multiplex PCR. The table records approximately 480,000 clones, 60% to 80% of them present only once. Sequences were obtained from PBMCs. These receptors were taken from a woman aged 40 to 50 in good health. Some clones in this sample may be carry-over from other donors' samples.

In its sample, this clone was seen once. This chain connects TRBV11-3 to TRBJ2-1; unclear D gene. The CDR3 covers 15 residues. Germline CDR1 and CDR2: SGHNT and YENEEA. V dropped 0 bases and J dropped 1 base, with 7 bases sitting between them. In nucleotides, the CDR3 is TGTGCCAGCAGCTTAGAGGGCGGATCCTACAATGAGCAGTTCTTC. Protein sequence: CASSLEGGSYNEQFF.

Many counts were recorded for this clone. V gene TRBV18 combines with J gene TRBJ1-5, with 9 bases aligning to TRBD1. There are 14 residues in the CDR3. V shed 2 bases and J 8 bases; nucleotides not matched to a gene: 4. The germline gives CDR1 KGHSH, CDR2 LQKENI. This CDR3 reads CASSPGQGFEPQHF. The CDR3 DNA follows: TGTGCCAGCTCACCAGGACAGGGGTTTGAGCCCCAGCATTTT. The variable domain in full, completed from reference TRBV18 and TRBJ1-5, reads NAGVMQNPRHLVRRRGQEARLRCSPMKGHSHVYWYRQLPEEGLKFMVYLQKENIIDESGMPKERFSAEFPKEGPSILRIQQVVRGDSAAYFCASSPGQGFEPQHFGDGTRLSIL.

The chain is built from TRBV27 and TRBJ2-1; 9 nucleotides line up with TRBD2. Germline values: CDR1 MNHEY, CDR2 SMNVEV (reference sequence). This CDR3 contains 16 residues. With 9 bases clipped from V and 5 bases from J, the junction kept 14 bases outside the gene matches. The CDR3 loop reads CASSTRSGRVNNEQFF. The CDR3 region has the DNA TGTGCCAGTAGTACTCGTAGCGGGAGAGTAAACAATGAGCAGTTCTTC.

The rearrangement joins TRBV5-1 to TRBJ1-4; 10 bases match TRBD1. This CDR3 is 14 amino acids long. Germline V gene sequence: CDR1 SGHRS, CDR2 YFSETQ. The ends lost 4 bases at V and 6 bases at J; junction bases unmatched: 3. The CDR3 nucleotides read TGCGCCAGCAGCCACGGGACAGGGGATGAAAAACTGTTTTTT. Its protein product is CASSHGTGDEKLFF. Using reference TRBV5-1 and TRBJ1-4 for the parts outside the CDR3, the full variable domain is KAGVTQTPRYLIKTRGQQVTLSCSPISGHRSVSWYQQTPGQGLQFLFEYFSETQRNKGNFPGRFSGRQFSNSRSEMNVSTLELGDSALYLCASSHGTGDEKLFFGSGTQLSVL.

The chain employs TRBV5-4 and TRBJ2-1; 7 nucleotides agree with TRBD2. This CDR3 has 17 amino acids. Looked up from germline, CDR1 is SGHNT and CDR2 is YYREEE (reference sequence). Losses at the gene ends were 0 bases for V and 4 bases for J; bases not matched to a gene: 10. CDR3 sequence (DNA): TGTGCCAGCAGCTTGGCCACAGCTAGCGGAAGGTACAATGAGCAGTTCTTC. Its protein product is CASSLATASGRYNEQFF. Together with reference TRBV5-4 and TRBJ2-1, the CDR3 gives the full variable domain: ETGVTQSPTHLIKTRGQQVTLRCSSQSGHNTVSWYQQALGQGPQFIFQYYREEENGRGNFPPRFSGLQFPNYSSELNVNALELDDSALYLCASSLATASGRYNEQFFGPGTRLTVL.

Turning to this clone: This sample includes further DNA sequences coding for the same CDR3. CDR3 coding DNA: TGTGCCAGCAGCGTAGGGACAGGGGACCAGCCCCAGCATTTT. It yields the protein CASSVGTGDQPQHF. The chain joins TRBV9 to TRBJ1-5, with 9 bases that match TRBD1. Germline assignment: CDR1 SGDLS and CDR2 YYNGEE. The CDR3 totals 14 residues. After removal of 0 bases from V and 7 bases from J, the junction contained 2 bases not matched to a gene.

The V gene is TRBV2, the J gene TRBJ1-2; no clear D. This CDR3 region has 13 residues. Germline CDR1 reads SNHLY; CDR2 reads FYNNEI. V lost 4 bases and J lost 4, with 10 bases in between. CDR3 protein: CASSVREPYGYTF. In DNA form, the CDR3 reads TGTGCCAGCAGTGTAAGAGAACCCTATGGCTACACCTTC.

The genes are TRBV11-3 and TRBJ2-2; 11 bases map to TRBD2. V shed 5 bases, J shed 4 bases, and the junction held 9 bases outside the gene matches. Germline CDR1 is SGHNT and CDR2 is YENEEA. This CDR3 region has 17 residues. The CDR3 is CASSNPGTSGSTGELFF. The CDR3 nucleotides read TGTGCCAGCAGCAACCCAGGGACTAGCGGTTCCACCGGGGAGCTGTTTTTT.

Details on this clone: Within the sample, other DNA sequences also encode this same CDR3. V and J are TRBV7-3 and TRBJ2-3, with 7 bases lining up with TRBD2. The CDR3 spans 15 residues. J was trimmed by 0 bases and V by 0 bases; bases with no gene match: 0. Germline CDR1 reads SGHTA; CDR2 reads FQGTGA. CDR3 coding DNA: TGTGCCAGCAGCTTAACTAGCGGGAGCACAGATACGCAGTATTTT. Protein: CASSLTSGSTDTQYF.

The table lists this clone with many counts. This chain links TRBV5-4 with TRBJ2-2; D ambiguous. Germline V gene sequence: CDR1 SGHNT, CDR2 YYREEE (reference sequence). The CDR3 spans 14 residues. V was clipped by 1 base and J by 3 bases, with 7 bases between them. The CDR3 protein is CASSLKGHTGELFF. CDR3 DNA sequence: TGTGCCAGCAGCTTGAAAGGGCACACCGGGGAGCTGTTTTTT.

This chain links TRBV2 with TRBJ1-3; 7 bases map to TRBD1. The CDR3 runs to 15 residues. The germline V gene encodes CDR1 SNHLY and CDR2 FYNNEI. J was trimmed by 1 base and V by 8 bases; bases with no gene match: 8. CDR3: CASHLQGGSGNTIYF. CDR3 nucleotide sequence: TGTGCCAGCCACCTCCAGGGGGGTTCTGGAAACACCATATATTTT.

Here the CDR3 reads CASSLRQGRDTEAFF. CDR3 bases: TGCGCCAGCAGCCTTAGACAGGGCCGGGACACTGAAGCTTTCTTT. The J gene is TRBJ1-1, the V gene TRBV5-1, with TRBD1 identical over 7 bases. V dropped 4 bases and J dropped 3; count of bases not matched to a gene: 9. The germline gives CDR1 SGHRS, CDR2 YFSETQ. There are 15 residues in the CDR3.

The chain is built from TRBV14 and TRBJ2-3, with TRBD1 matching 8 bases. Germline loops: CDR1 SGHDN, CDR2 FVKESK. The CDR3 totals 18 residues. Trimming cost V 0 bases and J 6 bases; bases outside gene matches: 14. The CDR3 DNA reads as TGTGCCAGCAGCCAAGAAATTCTAGGGACAGGCTCCCGGGATACGCAGTATTTT. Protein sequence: CASSQEILGTGSRDTQYF.

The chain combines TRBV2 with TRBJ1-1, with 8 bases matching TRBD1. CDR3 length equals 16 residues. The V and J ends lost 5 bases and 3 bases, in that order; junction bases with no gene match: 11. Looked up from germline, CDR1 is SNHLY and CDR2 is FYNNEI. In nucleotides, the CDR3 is TGTGCCAGCAGTCCCGGACAGGGCAGGTGGCACACTGAAGCTTTCTTT. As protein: CASSPGQGRWHTEAFF.

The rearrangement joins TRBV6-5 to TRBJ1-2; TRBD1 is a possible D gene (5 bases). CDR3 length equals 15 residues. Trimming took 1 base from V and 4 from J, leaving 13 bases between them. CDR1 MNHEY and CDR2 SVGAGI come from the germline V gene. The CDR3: CASSYLSRDLYGYTF. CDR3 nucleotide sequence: TGTGCCAGCAGTTACTTGTCTCGGGACCTCTATGGCTACACCTTC.

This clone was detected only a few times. CDR3 amino acids: CASRGTPRGAFF. In DNA form, the CDR3 reads TGTGCCAGCCGGGGAACCCCCCGGGGAGCTTTCTTT. The chain combines TRBV28 with TRBJ1-1; D remains unclear. V lost 8 bases, J lost 10 bases, and 17 bases lay in between. Germline V gene lookup returns CDR1 MDHEN and CDR2 SYDVKM. This CDR3 is built from 12 residues.

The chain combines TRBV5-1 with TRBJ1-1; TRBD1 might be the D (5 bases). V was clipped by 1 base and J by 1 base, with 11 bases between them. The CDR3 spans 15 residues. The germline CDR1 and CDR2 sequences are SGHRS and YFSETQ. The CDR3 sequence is CASSLLGAANTEAFF. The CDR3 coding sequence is TGCGCCAGCAGCTTGCTTGGGGCGGCGAACACTGAAGCTTTCTTT.

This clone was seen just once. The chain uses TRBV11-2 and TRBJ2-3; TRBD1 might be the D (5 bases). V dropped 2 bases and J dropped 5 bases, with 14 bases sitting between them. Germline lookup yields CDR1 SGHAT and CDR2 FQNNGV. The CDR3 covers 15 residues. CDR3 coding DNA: TGTGCCAGCAGCTTAAACCGTCAGGGAATAGATACGCAGTATTTT. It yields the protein CASSLNRQGIDTQYF.

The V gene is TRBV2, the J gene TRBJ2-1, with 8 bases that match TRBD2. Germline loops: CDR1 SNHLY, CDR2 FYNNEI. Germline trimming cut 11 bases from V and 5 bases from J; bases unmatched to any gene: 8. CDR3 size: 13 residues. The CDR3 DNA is TGTGCCGCTAGTCTACTAGCGGACAATGAGCAGTTCTTC. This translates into CAASLLADNEQFF.

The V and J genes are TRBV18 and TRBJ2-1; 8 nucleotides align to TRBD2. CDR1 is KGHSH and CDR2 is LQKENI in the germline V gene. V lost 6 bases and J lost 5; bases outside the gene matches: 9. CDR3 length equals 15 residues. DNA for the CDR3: TGTGCCAGCTCGCCTACTAGCGGCTACAACAATGAGCAGTTCTTC. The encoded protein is CASSPTSGYNNEQFF.

The CDR3 is CASSRTRTGNTGELFF. The CDR3 coding sequence is TGTGCCAGCAGTCGGACCCGGACAGGGAACACCGGGGAGCTGTTTTTT. This chain joins TRBV27 and TRBJ2-2, with TRBD1 identical over 7 bases. The CDR3 consists of 16 residues. V trimming: 5 bases; J trimming: 1 base; junction bases outside the gene matches: 7. Germline V CDR1 and CDR2: MNHEY, SMNVEV (reference sequence).